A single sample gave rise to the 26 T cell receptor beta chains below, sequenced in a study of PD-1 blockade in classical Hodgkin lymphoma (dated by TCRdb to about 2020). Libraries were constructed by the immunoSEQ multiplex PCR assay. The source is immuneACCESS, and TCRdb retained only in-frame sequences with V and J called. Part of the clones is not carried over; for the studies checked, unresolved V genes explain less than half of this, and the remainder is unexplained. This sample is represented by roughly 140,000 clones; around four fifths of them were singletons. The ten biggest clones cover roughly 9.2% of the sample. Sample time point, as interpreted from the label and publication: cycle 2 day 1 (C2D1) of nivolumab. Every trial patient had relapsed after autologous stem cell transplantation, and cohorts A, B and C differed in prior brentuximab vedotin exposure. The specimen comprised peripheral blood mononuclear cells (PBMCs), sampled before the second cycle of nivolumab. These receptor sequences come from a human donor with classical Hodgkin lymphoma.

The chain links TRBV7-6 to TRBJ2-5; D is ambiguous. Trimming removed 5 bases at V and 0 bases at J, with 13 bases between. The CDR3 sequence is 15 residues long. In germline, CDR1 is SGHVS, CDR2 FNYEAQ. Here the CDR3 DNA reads TGTGCCAGCAGCCTCCCCAACGGCAACCAAGAGACCCAGTACTTC. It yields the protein CASSLPNGNQETQYF.

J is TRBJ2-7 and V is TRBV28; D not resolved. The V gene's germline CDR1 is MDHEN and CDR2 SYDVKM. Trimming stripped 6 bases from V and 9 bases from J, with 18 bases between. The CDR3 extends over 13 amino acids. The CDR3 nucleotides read TGTGCCAGCAGCCCGTCCCCGGATATTGGGCAGTACTTC. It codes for CASSPSPDIGQYF.

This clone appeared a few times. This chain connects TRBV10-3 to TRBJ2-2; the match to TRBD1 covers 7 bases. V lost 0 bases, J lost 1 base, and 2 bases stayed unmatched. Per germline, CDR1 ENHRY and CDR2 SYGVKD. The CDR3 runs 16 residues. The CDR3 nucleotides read TGTGCCATCAGTGAGTCTGGGACAGTGAACACCGGGGAGCTGTTTTTT. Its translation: CAISESGTVNTGELFF.

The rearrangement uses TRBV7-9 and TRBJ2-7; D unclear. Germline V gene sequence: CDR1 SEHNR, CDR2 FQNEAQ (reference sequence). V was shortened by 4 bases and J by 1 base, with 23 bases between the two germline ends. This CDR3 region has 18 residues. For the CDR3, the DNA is TGTGCCAGCAGCTCGCTTGATACGGAGATTATAACATCCTACGAGCAGTACTTC. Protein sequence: CASSSLDTEIITSYEQYF.

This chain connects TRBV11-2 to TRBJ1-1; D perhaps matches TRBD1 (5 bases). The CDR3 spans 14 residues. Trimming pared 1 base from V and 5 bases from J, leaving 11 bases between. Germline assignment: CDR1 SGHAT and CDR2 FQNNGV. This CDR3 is CASSLGGAGTEAFF. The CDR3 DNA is TGTGCCAGCAGCTTAGGGGGCGCGGGTACTGAAGCTTTCTTT.

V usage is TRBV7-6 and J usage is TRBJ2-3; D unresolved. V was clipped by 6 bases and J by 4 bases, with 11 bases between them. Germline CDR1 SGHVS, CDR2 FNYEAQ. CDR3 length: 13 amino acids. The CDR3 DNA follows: TGTGCCAGCAGTCGCGGCGGAGCAGATACGCAGTATTTT. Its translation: CASSRGGADTQYF.

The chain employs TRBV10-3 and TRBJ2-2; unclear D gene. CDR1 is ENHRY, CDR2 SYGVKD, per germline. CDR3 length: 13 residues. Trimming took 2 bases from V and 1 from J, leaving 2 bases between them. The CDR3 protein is CAISELNTGELFF. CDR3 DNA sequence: TGTGCCATCAGTGAGCTGAACACCGGGGAGCTGTTTTTT.

CDR3 amino acids: CASSSGQVLRTYEQYF. The CDR3 coding sequence is TGCGCCAGCAGCTCCGGACAGGTCCTAAGAACCTACGAGCAGTACTTC. The chain uses TRBV5-1 and TRBJ2-7; the match to TRBD1 covers 7 bases. The V segment lost 3 bases and the J segment 2 bases; nucleotides outside the gene matches: 11. The germline V gene has CDR1 SGHRS and CDR2 YFSETQ. This CDR3 has 16 residues.

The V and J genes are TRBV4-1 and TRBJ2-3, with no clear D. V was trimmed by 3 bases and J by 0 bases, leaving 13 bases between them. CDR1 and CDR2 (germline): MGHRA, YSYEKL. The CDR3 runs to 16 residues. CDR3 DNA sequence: TGCGCCAGCAGCCATCTCCCCCCGACTAGCACAGATACGCAGTATTTT. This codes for CASSHLPPTSTDTQYF.

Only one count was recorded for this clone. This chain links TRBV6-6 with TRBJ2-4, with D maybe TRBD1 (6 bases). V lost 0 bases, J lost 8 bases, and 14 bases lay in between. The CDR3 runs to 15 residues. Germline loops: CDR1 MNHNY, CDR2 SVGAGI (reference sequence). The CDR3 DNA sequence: TGTGCCAGCAGTTACTCGACAGGTCGGCGGGACATTCAGTACTTC. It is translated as CASSYSTGRRDIQYF.

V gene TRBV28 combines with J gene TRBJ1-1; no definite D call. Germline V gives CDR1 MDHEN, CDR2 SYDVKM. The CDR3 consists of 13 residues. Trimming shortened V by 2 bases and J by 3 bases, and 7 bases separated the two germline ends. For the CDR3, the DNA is TGTGCCAGCAGTTTACTTAGAGACACTGAAGCTTTCTTT. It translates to CASSLLRDTEAFF.

The CDR3 loop is CSVEIGSTDTQYF. CDR3 coding DNA: TGCAGCGTTGAAATAGGGAGCACAGATACGCAGTATTTT. The chain combines TRBV29-1 with TRBJ2-3; D gene unclear. In germline, CDR1 is SQVTM, CDR2 ANQGSEA. V was pared by 2 bases and J by 0 bases, with 6 bases between. This CDR3 has 13 residues.

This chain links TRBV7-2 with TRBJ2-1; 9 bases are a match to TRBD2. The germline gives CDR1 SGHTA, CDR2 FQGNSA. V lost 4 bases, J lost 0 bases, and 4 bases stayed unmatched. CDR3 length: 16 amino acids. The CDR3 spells CASSSGGGASYNEQFF. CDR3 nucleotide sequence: TGTGCCAGCAGCTCCGGCGGGGGGGCCTCCTACAATGAGCAGTTCTTC.

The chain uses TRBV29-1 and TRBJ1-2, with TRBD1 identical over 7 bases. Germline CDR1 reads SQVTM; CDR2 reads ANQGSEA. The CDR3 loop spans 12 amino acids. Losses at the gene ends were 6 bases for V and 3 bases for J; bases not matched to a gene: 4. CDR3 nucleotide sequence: TGCAGCGTCGGAGGACAGGACTATGGCTACACCTTC. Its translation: CSVGGQDYGYTF.

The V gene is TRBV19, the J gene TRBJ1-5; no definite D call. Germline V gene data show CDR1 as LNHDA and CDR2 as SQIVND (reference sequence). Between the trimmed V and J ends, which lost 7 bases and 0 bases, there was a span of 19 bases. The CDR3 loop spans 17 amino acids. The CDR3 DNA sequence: TGTGCCAGTACCATAAATTCCATCGGTGGTAGCAATCAGCCCCAGCATTTT. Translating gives CASTINSIGGSNQPQHF. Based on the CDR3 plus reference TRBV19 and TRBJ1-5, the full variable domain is DGGITQSPKYLFRKEGQNVTLSCEQNLNHDAMYWYRQDPGQGLRLIYYSQIVNDFQKGDIAEGYSVSREKKESFPLTVTSAQKNPTAFYLCASTINSIGGSNQPQHFGDGTRLSIL.

The CDR3 protein is CASSAEETQYF. The CDR3 nucleotides read TGTGCCAGCAGCGCCGAAGAGACCCAGTACTTC. The chain combines TRBV9 with TRBJ2-5; D is uncertain. Trimming removed 3 bases at V and 3 bases at J, with 3 bases between. Germline CDR1 and CDR2: SGDLS and YYNGEE. This CDR3 has 11 amino acids.

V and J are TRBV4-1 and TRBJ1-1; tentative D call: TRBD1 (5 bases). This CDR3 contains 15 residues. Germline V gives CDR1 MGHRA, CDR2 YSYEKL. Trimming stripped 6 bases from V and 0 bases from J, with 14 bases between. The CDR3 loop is CASSPDSFMNTEAFF. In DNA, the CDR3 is TGCGCCAGCAGTCCCGACAGCTTCATGAACACTGAAGCTTTCTTT.

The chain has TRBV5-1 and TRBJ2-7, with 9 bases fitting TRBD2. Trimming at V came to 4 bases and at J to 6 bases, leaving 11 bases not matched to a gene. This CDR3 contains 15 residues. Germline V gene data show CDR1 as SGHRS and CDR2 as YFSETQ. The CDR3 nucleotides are TGCGCCAGCAGCCCCCGGACTAGCGTTAGCGGCGAGCAGTACTTC. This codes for CASSPRTSVSGEQYF.

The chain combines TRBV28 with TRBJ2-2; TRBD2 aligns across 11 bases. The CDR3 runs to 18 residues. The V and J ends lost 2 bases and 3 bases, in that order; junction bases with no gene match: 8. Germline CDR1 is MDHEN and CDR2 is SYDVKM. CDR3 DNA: TGTGCCAGCAGTTTACATAGCGGGAGGGCCGAGTACACCGGGGAGCTGTTTTTT. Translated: CASSLHSGRAEYTGELFF.

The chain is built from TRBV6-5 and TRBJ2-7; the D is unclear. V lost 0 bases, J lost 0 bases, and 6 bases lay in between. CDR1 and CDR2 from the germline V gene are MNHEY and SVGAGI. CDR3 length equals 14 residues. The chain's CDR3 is CASSYSASSYEQYF. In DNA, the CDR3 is TGTGCCAGCAGTTACTCAGCGAGCTCCTACGAGCAGTACTTC.

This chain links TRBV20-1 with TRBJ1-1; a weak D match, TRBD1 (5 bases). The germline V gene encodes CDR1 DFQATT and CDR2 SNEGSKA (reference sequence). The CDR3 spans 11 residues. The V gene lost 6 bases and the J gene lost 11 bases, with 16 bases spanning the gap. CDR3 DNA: TGCAGTGCCTGGGGCCGGGCCCAGGCTTTCTTT. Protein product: CSAWGRAQAFF.

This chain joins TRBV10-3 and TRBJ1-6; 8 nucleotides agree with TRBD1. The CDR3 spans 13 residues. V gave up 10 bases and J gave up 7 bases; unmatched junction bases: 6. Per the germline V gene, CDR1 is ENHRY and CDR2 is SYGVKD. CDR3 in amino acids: CASKQGVNSPLHF. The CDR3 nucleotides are TGTGCCAGCAAACAGGGGGTGAATTCACCCCTCCACTTT.

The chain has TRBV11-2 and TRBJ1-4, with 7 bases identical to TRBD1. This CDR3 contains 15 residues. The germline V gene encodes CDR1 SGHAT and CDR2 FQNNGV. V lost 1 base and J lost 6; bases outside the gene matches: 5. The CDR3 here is CASSLVLGGDEKLFF. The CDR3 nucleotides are TGTGCCAGCAGCTTAGTATTAGGGGGCGATGAAAAACTGTTTTTT.

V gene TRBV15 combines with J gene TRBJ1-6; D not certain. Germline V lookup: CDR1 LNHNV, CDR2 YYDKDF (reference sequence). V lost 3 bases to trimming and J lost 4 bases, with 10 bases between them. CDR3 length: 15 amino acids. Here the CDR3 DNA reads TGTGCCACCAGCAGCCCCAGGATTTATAATTCACCCCTCCACTTT. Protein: CATSSPRIYNSPLHF.

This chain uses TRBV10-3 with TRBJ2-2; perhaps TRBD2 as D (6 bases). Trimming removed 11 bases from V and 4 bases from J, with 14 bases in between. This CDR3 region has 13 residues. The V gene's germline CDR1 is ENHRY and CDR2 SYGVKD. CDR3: CASKRGVTGELFF. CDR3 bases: TGTGCCTCAAAACGCGGGGTCACCGGGGAGCTGTTTTTT.

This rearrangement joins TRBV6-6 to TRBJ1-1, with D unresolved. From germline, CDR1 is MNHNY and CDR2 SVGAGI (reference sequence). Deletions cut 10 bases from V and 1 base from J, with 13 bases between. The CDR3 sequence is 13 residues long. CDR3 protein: CAIRMDGNTEAFF. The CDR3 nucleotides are TGTGCCATCAGGATGGACGGGAACACTGAAGCTTTCTTT.